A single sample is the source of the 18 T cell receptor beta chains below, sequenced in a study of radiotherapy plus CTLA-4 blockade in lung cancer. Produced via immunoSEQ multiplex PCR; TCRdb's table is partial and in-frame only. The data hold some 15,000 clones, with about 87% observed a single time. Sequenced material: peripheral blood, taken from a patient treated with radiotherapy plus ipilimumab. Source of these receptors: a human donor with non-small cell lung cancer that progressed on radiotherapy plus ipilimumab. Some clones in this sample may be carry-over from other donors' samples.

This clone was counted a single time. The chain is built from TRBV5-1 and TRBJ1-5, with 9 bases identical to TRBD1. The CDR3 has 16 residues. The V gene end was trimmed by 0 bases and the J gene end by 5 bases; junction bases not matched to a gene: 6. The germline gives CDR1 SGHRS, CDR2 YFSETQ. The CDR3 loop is CASSLGTGVGDQPQHF. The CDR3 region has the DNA TGCGCCAGCAGCTTGGGGACAGGGGTAGGGGATCAGCCCCAGCATTTT.

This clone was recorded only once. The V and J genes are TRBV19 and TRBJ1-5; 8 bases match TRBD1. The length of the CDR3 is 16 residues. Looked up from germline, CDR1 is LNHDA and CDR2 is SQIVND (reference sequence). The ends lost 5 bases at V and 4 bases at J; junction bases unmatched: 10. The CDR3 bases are TGTGCCAGTAGTCCCCCCCGGACAGGGATTAATCAGCCCCAGCATTTT. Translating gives CASSPPRTGINQPQHF.

The CDR3 nucleotides read TGCGCCAGCAGCTACACCCTGGGGGGAGGTAATTCACCCCTCCACTTT. Translation: CASSYTLGGGNSPLHF. The chain carries TRBV5-1 and TRBJ1-6; a possible D gene is TRBD1 (5 bases). Germline V lookup: CDR1 SGHRS, CDR2 YFSETQ. V was pared by 3 bases and J by 6 bases, with 16 bases between. The CDR3 is 16 amino acids.

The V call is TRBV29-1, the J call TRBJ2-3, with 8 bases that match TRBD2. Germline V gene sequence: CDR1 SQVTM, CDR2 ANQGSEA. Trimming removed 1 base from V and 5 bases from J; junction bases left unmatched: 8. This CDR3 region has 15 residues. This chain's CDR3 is CSVEGPGGQGDTQYF. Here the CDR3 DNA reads TGCAGCGTTGAAGGACCGGGAGGGCAGGGAGATACGCAGTATTTT.

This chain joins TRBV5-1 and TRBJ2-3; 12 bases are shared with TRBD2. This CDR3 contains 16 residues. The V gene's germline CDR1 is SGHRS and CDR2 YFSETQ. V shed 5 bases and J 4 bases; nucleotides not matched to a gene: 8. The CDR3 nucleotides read TGCGCCAGCAGTTCAGCTAGCGGGGGGGATCCAGATACGCAGTATTTT. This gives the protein CASSSASGGDPDTQYF.

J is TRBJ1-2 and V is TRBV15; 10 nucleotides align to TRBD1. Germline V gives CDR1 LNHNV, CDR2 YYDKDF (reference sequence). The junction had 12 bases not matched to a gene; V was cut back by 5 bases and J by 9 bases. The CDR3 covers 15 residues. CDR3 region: CATSRARDRGYRYTF. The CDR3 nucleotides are TGTGCCACCAGCCGGGCCCGGGACAGGGGCTACCGCTACACCTTC.

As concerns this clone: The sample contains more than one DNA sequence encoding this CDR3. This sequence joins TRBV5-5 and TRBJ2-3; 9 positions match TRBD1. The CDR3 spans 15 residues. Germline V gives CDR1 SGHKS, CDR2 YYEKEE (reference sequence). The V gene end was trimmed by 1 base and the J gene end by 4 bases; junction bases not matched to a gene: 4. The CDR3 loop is CASSLPGTGSDTQYF. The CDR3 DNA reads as TGTGCCAGCAGCTTGCCGGGGACAGGGTCAGATACGCAGTATTTT.

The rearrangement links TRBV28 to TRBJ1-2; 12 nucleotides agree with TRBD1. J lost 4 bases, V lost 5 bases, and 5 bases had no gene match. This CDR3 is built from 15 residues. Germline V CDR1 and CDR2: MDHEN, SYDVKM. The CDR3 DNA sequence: TGTGCCAGCAGTGGGACAGGGGGCCCTGGCTATGGCTACACCTTC. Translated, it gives CASSGTGGPGYGYTF.

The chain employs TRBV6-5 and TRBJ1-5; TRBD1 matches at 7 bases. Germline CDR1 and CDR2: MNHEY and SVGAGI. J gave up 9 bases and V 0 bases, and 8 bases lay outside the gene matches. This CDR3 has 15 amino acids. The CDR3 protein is CASSYSGGEGWPQHF. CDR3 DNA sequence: TGTGCCAGCAGTTACTCAGGGGGCGAAGGTTGGCCCCAGCATTTT.

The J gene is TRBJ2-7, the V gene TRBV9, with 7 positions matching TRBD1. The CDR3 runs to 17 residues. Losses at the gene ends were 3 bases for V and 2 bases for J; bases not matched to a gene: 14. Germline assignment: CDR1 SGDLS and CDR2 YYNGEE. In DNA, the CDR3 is TGTGCCAGCAGCGCCACTGACCTGGACAGGAGCCCCTACGAGCAGTACTTC. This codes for CASSATDLDRSPYEQYF.

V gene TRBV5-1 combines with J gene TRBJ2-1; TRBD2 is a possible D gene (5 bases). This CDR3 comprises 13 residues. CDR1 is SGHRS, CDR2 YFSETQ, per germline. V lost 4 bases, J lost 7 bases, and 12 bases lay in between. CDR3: CASSQPAVNEQFF. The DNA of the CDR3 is TGCGCCAGCAGCCAGCCAGCGGTGAATGAGCAGTTCTTC.

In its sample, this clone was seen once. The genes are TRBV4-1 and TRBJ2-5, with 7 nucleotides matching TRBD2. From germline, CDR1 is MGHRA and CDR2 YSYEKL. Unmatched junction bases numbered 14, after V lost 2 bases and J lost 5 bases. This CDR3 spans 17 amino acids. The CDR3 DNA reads TGCGCCAGCAGCCAAACCACGGGGGGTAGCGGGCGGGAGACCCAGTACTTC. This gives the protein CASSQTTGGSGRETQYF.

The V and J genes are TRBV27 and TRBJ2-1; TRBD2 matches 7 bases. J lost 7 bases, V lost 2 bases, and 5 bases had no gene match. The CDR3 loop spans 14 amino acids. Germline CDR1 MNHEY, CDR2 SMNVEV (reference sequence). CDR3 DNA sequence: TGTGCCAGCAGTTTAGAAGCGGGAACGAATGAGCAGTTCTTC. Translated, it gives CASSLEAGTNEQFF.

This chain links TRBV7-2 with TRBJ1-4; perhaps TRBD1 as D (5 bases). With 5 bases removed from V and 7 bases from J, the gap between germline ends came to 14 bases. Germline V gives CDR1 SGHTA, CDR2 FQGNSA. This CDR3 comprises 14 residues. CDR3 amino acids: CASSQVGPFEKLFF. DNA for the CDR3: TGTGCCAGCAGCCAGGTGGGGCCCTTTGAAAAACTGTTTTTT.

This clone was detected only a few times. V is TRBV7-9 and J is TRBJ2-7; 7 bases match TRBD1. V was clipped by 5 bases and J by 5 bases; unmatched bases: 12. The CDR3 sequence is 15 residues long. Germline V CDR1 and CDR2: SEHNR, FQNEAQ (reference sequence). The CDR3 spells CASSLGTAFWDEQYF. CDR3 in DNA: TGTGCCAGCAGCCTAGGGACAGCGTTTTGGGACGAGCAGTACTTC. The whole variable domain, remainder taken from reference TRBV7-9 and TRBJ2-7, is DTGVSQNPRHKITKRGQNVTFRCDPISEHNRLYWYRQTLGQGPEFLTYFQNEAQLEKSRLLSDRFSAERPKGSFSTLEIQRTEQGDSAMYLCASSLGTAFWDEQYFGPGTRLTVT.

Here the CDR3 reads CASSPLTGVGAEAFF. In DNA, the CDR3 is TGTGCCAGCAGCCCATTGACAGGGGTTGGCGCTGAAGCTTTCTTT. The chain joins TRBV7-9 to TRBJ1-1, with 8 nucleotides matching TRBD1. CDR1 and CDR2 (germline): SEHNR, FQNEAQ (reference sequence). The CDR3 is made up of 15 amino acids. Germline trimming cut 5 bases from V and 6 bases from J; bases unmatched to any gene: 11.

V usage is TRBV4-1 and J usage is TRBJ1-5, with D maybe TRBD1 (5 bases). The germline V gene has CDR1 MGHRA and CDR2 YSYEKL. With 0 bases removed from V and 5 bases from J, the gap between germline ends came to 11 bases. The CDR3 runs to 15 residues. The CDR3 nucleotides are TGCGCCAGCAGCCAAGATAGGGCAGGGTATCAGCCCCAGCATTTT. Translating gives CASSQDRAGYQPQHF.

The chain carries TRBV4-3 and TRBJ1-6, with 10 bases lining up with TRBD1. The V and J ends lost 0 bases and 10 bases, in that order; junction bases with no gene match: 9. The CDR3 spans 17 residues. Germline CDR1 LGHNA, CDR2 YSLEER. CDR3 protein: CASSQDTRRDRGSPLHF. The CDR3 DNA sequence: TGCGCCAGCAGCCAAGATACGCGTCGGGACAGGGGATCACCCCTCCACTTT.